This T cell receptor beta chain originates from a study of T-cell memory formation after mild COVID-19 (dated by TCRdb to about 2021). Concerning the study at large: TCR sequence clusters from the two donors were largely donor specific. T-cell clones expanding and contracting after mild COVID-19 in two donors were tracked by longitudinal TCRalpha and TCRbeta repertoire sequencing. Two young, previously healthy adult volunteers, one female and one male, were included in the cohort. Summary of the overall study and its limitations: From day 15 to 85, contracting clones showed balanced CD4/CD8 phenotypes, whereas a second wave of clones that expanded from day 15 to 37 leaned towards CD4+. The detection of some responding clones in pre-infection memory suggests that pre-existing cross-reactive memory T cells joined the SARS-CoV-2 response. Only a couple of mild cases were covered in the study, and larger cohorts including severe cases with pre-infection samples were considered necessary. Contracting CD4+ clones appeared mostly in the CM and EM memory subsets, whereas CD8+ clones were enriched in EMRA. SARS-CoV-2 specificity of the second-wave clones peaking on day 37 was not confirmed.

This clonotype was seen a single time. The clone's antigen remains unknown. The sample holds no much larger clone one base away, and base qualities are not on file. One read is thin evidence. Ficoll-Paque density gradient centrifugation was the method used to isolate PBMCs. The CDR3 covers 16 residues, taking in both the cysteine and the phenylalanine. Only the CDR3 part of the read is kept: 48 bases, read in frame from the first base. At the junction V is shortened by 5 bases and J by 0 bases, with 13 bases in between. Reads for this sample came from an Illumina NovaSeq 6000. cDNA libraries for TCRalpha and TCRbeta were prepared by 5'RACE using constant-segment primers, with sample barcodes and unique molecular identifiers added. RNA was extracted from every sample with Trizol reagent. Amplification of the libraries took two PCR steps, and the second step added a second sample barcode plus Illumina TruSeq adapters. The libraries were sequenced on an Illumina NovaSeq using 2 x 150 bp paired-end reads. In the source study's methods: With migec v1.2.7, reads were demultiplexed and then collapsed into UMI-guided consensus sequences. Using mixcr v2.1.11, UMI consensuses were aligned to TRA and TRB V and J templates and then assembled into clonotypes. A clonotype was counted as expanded or contracted only when both edgeR and NoisET called the clonotype significant, with the noise models trained on biological replicates. For edgeR calls, the cutoffs were a false discovery rate-adjusted p below 0.01 and a log2 fold-change threshold of 1. PCA with hierarchical clustering of max-normalized trajectories of the 1000 most abundant clonotypes was used as exploratory dynamics analysis. Each responding clone was given a CD4 or CD8 phenotype based on the CD4+ and CD8+ repertoires, which had been sequenced separately. Through fastp at Q25 and MiXCR, TCRdb rebuilt clones from the public reads, retaining in-frame beta chains. Records with the same CDR3 protein are collapsed into one entry carrying the most frequent genes and DNA. In this record, the V and J calls reflect TCRdb's handling and not the investigators' own analysis. This sample gives more than 400,000 distinct CDR3 sequences in total; roughly 20% of them show up just once. The top ten clones comprise roughly an eighth of the sample.

The chain is assembled from TRBV12-3 or TRBV12-4 and TRBJ1-4; the best D guess is TRBD1, with 6 bases matching. The TCR originated in an adult woman who had mild COVID-19 (a few samples of this study predate the infection). The sample titles of this study are shuffled in the database, so cell type and time point are left out; the donor was told from shared clones. Sequencing was done on a sample of PBMCs or a T cell subset sorted from them (not recorded which). The nucleotide sequence reads TGTGCCAGCAGTACCGCGGGGGCAGCAACTAATGAAAAACTGTTTTTT. Its product reads: CASSTAGAATNEKLFF.